Listed below are T cell receptor beta chains from one sample, sequenced in a study of glioma-infiltrating T cells after dendritic cell vaccination. The table came from immunoSEQ multiplex PCR; TCRdb's copy has only in-frame clones and leaves some out. The sample lists under 130,000 clones; around 87% were seen once. The material sequenced was blood, taken after dendritic cell vaccination. The receptors were gathered from a human donor with glioblastoma. CDR3s include the opening cysteine and the closing phenylalanine or tryptophan. Fields, in order: clone size, CDR3 length, V gene, D gene, J gene, CDR3 DNA, CDR3 protein. A D gene is named only where the DNA matches it firmly. The size entry is marked missing in some rows and otherwise reads once, few, many or a size class.

abundance: .
len: 11
v_gene: TRBV20-1
d_gene: .
j_gene: TRBJ1-3
CDR3nt: TGCAGTGCTAGAATCTTAAACACCATATATTTT
CDR3aa: CSARILNTIYF

abundance: .
len: 16
v_gene: TRBV7-8
d_gene: .
j_gene: TRBJ2-3
CDR3nt: TGTGCCAGCAGCCCCCGACTAAAAGGAGCGGCGGATACGCAGTATTTT
CDR3aa: CASSPRLKGAADTQYF

abundance: .
len: 11
v_gene: TRBV6-1
d_gene: .
j_gene: TRBJ1-1
CDR3nt: TGTGCCAGCAGGTATCACACTGAAGCTTTCTTT
CDR3aa: CASRYHTEAFF

abundance: .
len: 15
v_gene: TRBV11-2
d_gene: TRBD1
j_gene: TRBJ1-4
CDR3nt: TGTGCCAGCAGCTCCCTGGGACAGGGAGGTGAAAAACTGTTTTTT
CDR3aa: CASSSLGQGGEKLFF

abundance: .
len: 13
v_gene: TRBV30
d_gene: .
j_gene: TRBJ2-7
CDR3nt: TGTGCCTGGAGTGGACCTGGAGCCCTCGAGCAGTACTTC
CDR3aa: CAWSGPGALEQYF

abundance: .
len: 16
v_gene: TRBV7-6
d_gene: .
j_gene: TRBJ1-3
CDR3nt: TGTGCCAGCAGCTCTGCCGTGGGGGGTTCTGGAAACACCATATATTTT
CDR3aa: CASSSAVGGSGNTIYF

abundance: .
len: 14
v_gene: TRBV5-6
d_gene: .
j_gene: TRBJ2-7
CDR3nt: TGTGCCAGCAGCTTGACCGGTCCGGGTACCGAGCAGTACTTC
CDR3aa: CASSLTGPGTEQYF

abundance: .
len: 14
v_gene: TRBV18
d_gene: TRBD1
j_gene: TRBJ1-1
CDR3nt: TGTGCCAGCTCACCACCGACAGGGAATCCTGAAGCTTTCTTT
CDR3aa: CASSPPTGNPEAFF

abundance: .
len: 16
v_gene: TRBV18
d_gene: .
j_gene: TRBJ1-2
CDR3nt: TGTGCCAGCTCACCTCGACAGGACTCTCAAAACTATGGCTACACCTTC
CDR3aa: CASSPRQDSQNYGYTF

abundance: .
len: 13
v_gene: TRBV9
d_gene: .
j_gene: TRBJ1-1
CDR3nt: TGTGCCAGCAGCGGCACAGGGATCACTGAAGCTTTCTTT
CDR3aa: CASSGTGITEAFF

abundance: .
len: 15
v_gene: TRBV2
d_gene: .
j_gene: TRBJ2-2
CDR3nt: TGTGCCAGCAGTGAAGTCATTACTAACACCGGGGAGCTGTTTTTT
CDR3aa: CASSEVITNTGELFF

abundance: .
len: 15
v_gene: TRBV14
d_gene: TRBD2
j_gene: TRBJ2-1
CDR3nt: TGTGCCAGCAGCCAAGAGATAGCGGGGGGCCAGGAGCAGTTCTTC
CDR3aa: CASSQEIAGGQEQFF

abundance: .
len: 17
v_gene: TRBV9
d_gene: TRBD2
j_gene: TRBJ2-1
CDR3nt: TGTGCCAGCAGCACCTACTCCCTAGCGGGGGGGCCTAATGAGCAGTTCTTC
CDR3aa: CASSTYSLAGGPNEQFF

abundance: .
len: 14
v_gene: TRBV6-1
d_gene: .
j_gene: TRBJ1-2
CDR3nt: TGTGCCAGCAGTGACCCCTACGGAGGGTATGGCTACACCTTC
CDR3aa: CASSDPYGGYGYTF

abundance: .
len: 14
v_gene: TRBV6-1
d_gene: TRBD2
j_gene: TRBJ2-3
CDR3nt: TGTGCCAGCACAGCGGGGTCCCGCACAGATACGCAGTATTTT
CDR3aa: CASTAGSRTDTQYF

abundance: .
len: 12
v_gene: TRBV2
d_gene: .
j_gene: TRBJ2-5
CDR3nt: TGTGCCAGCAGGCTAGAAACAGAGACCCAGTACTTC
CDR3aa: CASRLETETQYF

abundance: .
len: 16
v_gene: TRBV21-1
d_gene: .
j_gene: TRBJ1-5
CDR3nt: TGTGCCAGCAGCAAATCCCGGACAGGGGGCAATCAGCCCCAGCATTTT
CDR3aa: CASSKSRTGGNQPQHF

abundance: .
len: 14
v_gene: TRBV12-1
d_gene: .
j_gene: TRBJ1-2
CDR3nt: TGTGCCAGCACTGGCAGGCAATCAGGCTATGGCTACACCTTC
CDR3aa: CASTGRQSGYGYTF

abundance: once
len: 16
v_gene: TRBV5-1
d_gene: TRBD2
j_gene: TRBJ2-3
CDR3nt: TGCGCCAGCAGCTTGGTTAGCGGGGTTGGCACAGATACGCAGTATTTT
CDR3aa: CASSLVSGVGTDTQYF

abundance: .
len: 14
v_gene: TRBV7-9
d_gene: TRBD1
j_gene: TRBJ2-7
CDR3nt: TGTGCCAGCAGCAACCGGGACAGGGCCCACGAGCAGTACTTC
CDR3aa: CASSNRDRAHEQYF

abundance: .
len: 14
v_gene: TRBV4-1
d_gene: TRBD2
j_gene: TRBJ2-5
CDR3nt: TGCGCCAGCAGCCGAGCGGGGGCCCAAGAGACCCAGTACTTC
CDR3aa: CASSRAGAQETQYF

abundance: .
len: 12
v_gene: TRBV6-6
d_gene: .
j_gene: TRBJ1-2
CDR3nt: TGTGCCAGCAGACGAGCTAACTATGGCTACACCTTC
CDR3aa: CASRRANYGYTF

abundance: .
len: 13
v_gene: TRBV30
d_gene: TRBD2
j_gene: TRBJ2-1
CDR3nt: TGTGCCTGGGCCGGGGGGTATGCCAATGAGCAGTTCTTC
CDR3aa: CAWAGGYANEQFF

abundance: .
len: 14
v_gene: TRBV6-5
d_gene: TRBD1
j_gene: TRBJ1-4
CDR3nt: TGTGCCAGCAGAGAGGACAGGGGTGGTGAAAAACTGTTTTTT
CDR3aa: CASREDRGGEKLFF

abundance: .
len: 15
v_gene: TRBV19
d_gene: .
j_gene: TRBJ1-1
CDR3nt: TGTGCCAGTAGTACGGGCGTAGGGACACTAGATGAAGCTTTCTTT
CDR3aa: CASSTGVGTLDEAFF

abundance: once
len: 13
v_gene: TRBV2
d_gene: .
j_gene: TRBJ2-1
CDR3nt: TGTGCCAGCAGTGACAGCGGGTACAATGAGCAGTTCTTC
CDR3aa: CASSDSGYNEQFF

abundance: .
len: 14
v_gene: TRBV27
d_gene: .
j_gene: TRBJ2-5
CDR3nt: TGTGCCAGCAGTTCCGGACTTCCTGGGGAGACCCAGTACTTC
CDR3aa: CASSSGLPGETQYF

abundance: .
len: 18
v_gene: TRBV5-1
d_gene: .
j_gene: TRBJ1-3
CDR3nt: TGCGCCAGCAGCTCCGGGGGATCGAACCGTCCGGGCGGAAACACCATATATTTT
CDR3aa: CASSSGGSNRPGGNTIYF

abundance: .
len: 18
v_gene: TRBV19
d_gene: TRBD1
j_gene: TRBJ1-1
CDR3nt: TGTGCCAGTATCCCCAATGAGGGACAGGGGGCTTTTCACACTGAAGCTTTCTTT
CDR3aa: CASIPNEGQGAFHTEAFF

abundance: .
len: 11
v_gene: TRBV27
d_gene: .
j_gene: TRBJ2-7
CDR3nt: TGTGCCAGCAGTAACACCTACGAGCAGTACTTC
CDR3aa: CASSNTYEQYF

abundance: few
len: 15
v_gene: TRBV19
d_gene: .
j_gene: TRBJ1-5
CDR3nt: TGTGCCAGTAGTATAGTTCCCCAACTCGGGCAGCCCCAGCATTTT
CDR3aa: CASSIVPQLGQPQHF

abundance: .
len: 16
v_gene: TRBV30
d_gene: TRBD1
j_gene: TRBJ1-2
CDR3nt: TGTGCCTGGGGCCGGGACAGGGCCCCTACTAACTATGGCTACACCTTC
CDR3aa: CAWGRDRAPTNYGYTF

abundance: .
len: 18
v_gene: TRBV7-8
d_gene: TRBD2
j_gene: TRBJ2-3
CDR3nt: TGTGCCAGCAGCTCCCGCCGGGGCGGGGGGGCGAGCACAGATACGCAGTATTTT
CDR3aa: CASSSRRGGGASTDTQYF

abundance: .
len: 17
v_gene: TRBV6-4
d_gene: .
j_gene: TRBJ2-7
CDR3nt: TGTGCCAGCAGTGATGTCCGCGTCACCCCTTGGGAGTACGAGCAGTACTTC
CDR3aa: CASSDVRVTPWEYEQYF

abundance: .
len: 14
v_gene: TRBV9
d_gene: .
j_gene: TRBJ2-4
CDR3nt: TGTGCCAGCAGCCCCGAGGGTACCAAAAACATTCAGTACTTC
CDR3aa: CASSPEGTKNIQYF